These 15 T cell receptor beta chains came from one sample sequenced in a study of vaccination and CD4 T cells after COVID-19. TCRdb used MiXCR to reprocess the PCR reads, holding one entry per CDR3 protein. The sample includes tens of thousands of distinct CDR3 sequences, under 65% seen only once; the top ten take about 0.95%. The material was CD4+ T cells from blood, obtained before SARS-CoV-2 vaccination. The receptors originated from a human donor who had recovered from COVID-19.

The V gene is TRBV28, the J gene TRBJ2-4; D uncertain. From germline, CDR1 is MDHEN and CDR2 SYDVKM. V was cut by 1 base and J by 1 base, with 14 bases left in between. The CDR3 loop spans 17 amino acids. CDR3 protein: CASSLYDPNGAKNIQYF. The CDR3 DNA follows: TGTGCCAGCAGTTTATACGACCCAAACGGGGCCAAAAACATTCAGTACTTC.

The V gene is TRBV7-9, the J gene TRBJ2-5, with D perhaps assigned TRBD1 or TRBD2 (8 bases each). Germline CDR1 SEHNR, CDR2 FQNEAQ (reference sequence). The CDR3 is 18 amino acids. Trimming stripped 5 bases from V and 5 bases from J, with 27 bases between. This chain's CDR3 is CASSTRQGWRGRHETQYF. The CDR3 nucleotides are TGTGCCAGCAGCACCCGACAGGGGTGGCGCGGGAGGCACGAGACCCAGTACTTC.

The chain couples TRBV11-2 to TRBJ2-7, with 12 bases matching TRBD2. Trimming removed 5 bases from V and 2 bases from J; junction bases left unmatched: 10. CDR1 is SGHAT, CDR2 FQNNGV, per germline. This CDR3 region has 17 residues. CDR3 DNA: TGTGCCAGCAGCGTACAAACTAGCGGGAGGATCCCCTACGAGCAGTACTTC. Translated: CASSVQTSGRIPYEQYF.

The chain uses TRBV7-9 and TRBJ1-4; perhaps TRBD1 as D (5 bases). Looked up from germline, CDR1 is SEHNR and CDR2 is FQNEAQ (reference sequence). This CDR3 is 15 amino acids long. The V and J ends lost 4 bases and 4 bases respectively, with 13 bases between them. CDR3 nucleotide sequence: TGTGCCAGCAGCTCTGGCCAGGGCTATAATGAAAAACTGTTTTTT. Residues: CASSSGQGYNEKLFF. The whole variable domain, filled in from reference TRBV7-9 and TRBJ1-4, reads DTGVSQNPRHKITKRGQNVTFRCDPISEHNRLYWYRQTLGQGPEFLTYFQNEAQLEKSRLLSDRFSAERPKGSFSTLEIQRTEQGDSAMYLCASSSGQGYNEKLFFGSGTQLSVL.

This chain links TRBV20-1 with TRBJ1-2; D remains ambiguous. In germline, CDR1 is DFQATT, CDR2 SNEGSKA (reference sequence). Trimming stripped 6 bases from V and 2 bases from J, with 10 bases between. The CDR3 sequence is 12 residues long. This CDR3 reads CSARRGNYGYTF. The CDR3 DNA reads TGCAGTGCCCGCCGAGGGAACTATGGCTACACCTTC.

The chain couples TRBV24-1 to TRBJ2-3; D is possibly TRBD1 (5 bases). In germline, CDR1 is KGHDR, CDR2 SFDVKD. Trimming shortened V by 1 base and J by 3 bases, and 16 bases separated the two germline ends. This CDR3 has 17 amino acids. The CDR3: CATSDFGSGLRTDTQYF. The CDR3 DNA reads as TGTGCCACCAGTGATTTTGGGTCAGGGCTAAGAACAGATACGCAGTATTTT.

For the CDR3, the DNA is TGTGCCACCAGCAGAGATCCAGGCCTGTATGGCTACACCTTC. This gives the protein CATSRDPGLYGYTF. The chain uses TRBV15 and TRBJ1-2; D ambiguous. Germline values: CDR1 LNHNV, CDR2 YYDKDF (reference sequence). The CDR3 is made up of 14 amino acids. V was cut by 0 bases and J by 5 bases, with 10 bases left in between.

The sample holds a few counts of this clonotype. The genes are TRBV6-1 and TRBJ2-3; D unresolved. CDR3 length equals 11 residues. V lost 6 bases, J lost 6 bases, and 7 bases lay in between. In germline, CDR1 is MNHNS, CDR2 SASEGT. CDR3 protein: CASSRRDTQYF. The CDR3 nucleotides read TGTGCCAGCAGCCGTCGGGATACGCAGTATTTT.

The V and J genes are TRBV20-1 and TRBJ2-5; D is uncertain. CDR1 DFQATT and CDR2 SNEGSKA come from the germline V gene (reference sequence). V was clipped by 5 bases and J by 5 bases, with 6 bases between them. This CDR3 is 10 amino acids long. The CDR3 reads CSASLETQYF. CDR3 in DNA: TGCAGTGCTTCCCTGGAGACCCAGTACTTC.

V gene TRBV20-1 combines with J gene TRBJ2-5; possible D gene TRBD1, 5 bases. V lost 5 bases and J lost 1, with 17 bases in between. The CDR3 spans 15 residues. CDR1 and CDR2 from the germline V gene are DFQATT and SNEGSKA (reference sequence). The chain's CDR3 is CSAWTIHRIQETQYF. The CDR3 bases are TGCAGTGCTTGGACAATTCACCGAATCCAAGAGACCCAGTACTTC.

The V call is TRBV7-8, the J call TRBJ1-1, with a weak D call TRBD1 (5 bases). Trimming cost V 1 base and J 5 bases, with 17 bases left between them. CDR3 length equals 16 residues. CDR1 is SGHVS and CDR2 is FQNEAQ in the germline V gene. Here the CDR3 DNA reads TGTGCCAGCAGCTTAGGATGGACACCATGGAGAACTGAAGCTTTCTTT. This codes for CASSLGWTPWRTEAFF.

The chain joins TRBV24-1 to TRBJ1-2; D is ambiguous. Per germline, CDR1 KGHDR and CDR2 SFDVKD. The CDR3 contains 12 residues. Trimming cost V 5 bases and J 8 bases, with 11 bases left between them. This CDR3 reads CATSARLGGYTF. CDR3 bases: TGTGCCACCAGTGCTCGGCTCGGAGGCTACACCTTC.

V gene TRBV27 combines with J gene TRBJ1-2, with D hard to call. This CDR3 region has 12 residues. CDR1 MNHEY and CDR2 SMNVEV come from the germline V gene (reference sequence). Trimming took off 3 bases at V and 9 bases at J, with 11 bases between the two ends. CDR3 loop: CASSLEGSSYTF. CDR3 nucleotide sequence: TGTGCCAGCAGTTTGGAGGGTTCCAGCTACACCTTC.

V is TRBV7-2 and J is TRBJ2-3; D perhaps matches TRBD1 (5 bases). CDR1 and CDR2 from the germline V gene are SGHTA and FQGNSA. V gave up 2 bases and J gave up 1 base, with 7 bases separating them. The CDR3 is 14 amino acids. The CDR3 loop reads CASSLQGRTDTQYF. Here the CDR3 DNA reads TGTGCCAGCAGCTTACAGGGTCGCACAGATACGCAGTATTTT.

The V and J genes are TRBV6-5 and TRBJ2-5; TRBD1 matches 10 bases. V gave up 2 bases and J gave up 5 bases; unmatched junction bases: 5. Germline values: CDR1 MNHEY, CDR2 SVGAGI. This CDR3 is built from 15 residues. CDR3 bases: TGTGCCAGCAGTTACGGGACAGGGGAGTTTGAGACCCAGTACTTC. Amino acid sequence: CASSYGTGEFETQYF.